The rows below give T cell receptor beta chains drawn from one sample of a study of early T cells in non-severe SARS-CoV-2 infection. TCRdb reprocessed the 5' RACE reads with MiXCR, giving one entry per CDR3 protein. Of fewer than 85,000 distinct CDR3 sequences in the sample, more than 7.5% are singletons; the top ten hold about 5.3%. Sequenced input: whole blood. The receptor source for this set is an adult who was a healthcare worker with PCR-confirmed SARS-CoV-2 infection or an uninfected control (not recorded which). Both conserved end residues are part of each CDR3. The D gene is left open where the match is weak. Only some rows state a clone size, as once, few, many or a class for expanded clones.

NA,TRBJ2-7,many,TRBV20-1,CSASSKGVLGEQYF,TGCAGTGCTAGTAGTAAAGGGGTTCTGGGCGAGCAGTACTTC
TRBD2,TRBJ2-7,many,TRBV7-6,CASSLGLAEDYEQYF,TGTGCCAGCAGCCTGGGACTAGCGGAGGACTACGAGCAGTACTTC
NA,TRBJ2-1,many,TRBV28,CASSGPRGEGNEQFF,TGTGCCAGCAGCGGCCCTAGAGGTGAGGGCAATGAGCAGTTCTTC
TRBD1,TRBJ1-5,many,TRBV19,CASSIRDRGNQPQHF,TGTGCCAGTAGTATCCGGGACAGGGGCAATCAGCCCCAGCATTTT
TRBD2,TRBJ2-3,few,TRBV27,CASSLSIAGKSTDTQYF,TGTGCCAGCAGTTTATCGATAGCGGGAAAGTCCACAGATACGCAGTATTTT
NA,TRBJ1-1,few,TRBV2,CASSEKAALNTEAFF,TGTGCCAGCAGTGAAAAGGCAGCCTTGAACACTGAAGCTTTCTTT
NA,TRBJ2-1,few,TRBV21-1,CASSKGGTSGVDEQFF,TGTGCCAGCAGCAAAGGCGGGACTAGCGGAGTAGATGAGCAGTTCTTC
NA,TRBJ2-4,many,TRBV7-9,CASSLGGGFISLAKNIQYF,TGTGCCAGCAGCTTGGGCGGCGGCTTCATTTCCCTAGCCAAAAACATTCAGTACTTC
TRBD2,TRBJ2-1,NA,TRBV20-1,CSVRGGGNEQFF,TGCAGTGTCCGGGGGGGAGGCAATGAGCAGTTCTTC
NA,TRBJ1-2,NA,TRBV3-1,CASSPPGSAWDPYGYTF,TGTGCCAGCAGCCCCCCGGGGTCGGCTTGGGACCCCTATGGCTACACCTTC
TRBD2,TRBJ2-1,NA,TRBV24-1,CATSDGGLAGDNEQFF,TGTGCCACCAGTGATGGGGGACTAGCGGGAGACAATGAGCAGTTCTTC
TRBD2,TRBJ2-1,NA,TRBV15,CATSRDSLLRLAGVNEQFF,TGTGCCACCAGCAGAGATTCCCTACTGAGACTAGCGGGGGTCAATGAGCAGTTCTTC
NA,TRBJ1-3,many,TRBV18,CASSPFRAGPISGNTIYF,TGTGCCAGCTCACCATTTCGGGCAGGACCGATCTCTGGAAACACCATATATTTT
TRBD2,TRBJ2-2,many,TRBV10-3,CAIRTSANTGELFF,TGTGCCATCAGGACTAGCGCGAACACCGGGGAGCTGTTTTTT
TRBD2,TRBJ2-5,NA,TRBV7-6,CASSRASGSLQETQYF,TGTGCCAGCAGCAGGGCTAGCGGGAGCTTACAAGAGACCCAGTACTTC
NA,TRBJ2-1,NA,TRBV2,CASRRRTGVYNEQFF,TGTGCCAGCCGCCGTCGGACGGGCGTATACAATGAGCAGTTCTTC
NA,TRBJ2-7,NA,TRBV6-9,CASSSTGVRYEQYF,TGTGCCAGCAGTTCGACGGGAGTCCGGTACGAGCAGTACTTC
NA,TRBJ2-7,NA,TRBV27,CASSSRRVSYEQYF,TGTGCCAGCAGTTCCCGACGGGTGTCCTACGAGCAGTACTTC
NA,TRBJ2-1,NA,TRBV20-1,CSAPRGSLRGNEQFF,TGCAGTGCCCCCCGGGGGTCCCTAAGGGGGAATGAGCAGTTCTTC
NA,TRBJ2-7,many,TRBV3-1,CASSQVSQTGYEQYF,TGTGCCAGCAGCCAAGTTAGCCAGACCGGGTACGAGCAGTACTTC
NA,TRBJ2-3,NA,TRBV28,CASSPGIGRAFTDTQYF,TGTGCCAGCAGTCCCGGAATAGGGCGAGCGTTCACAGATACGCAGTATTTT
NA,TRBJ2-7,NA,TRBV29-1,CSVEVWNGSDYEQYF,TGCAGCGTTGAGGTCTGGAACGGATCCGACTACGAGCAGTACTTC
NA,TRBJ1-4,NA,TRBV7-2,CASSFSGIGEKLFF,TGTGCCAGCAGCTTCTCAGGAATCGGGGAAAAACTGTTTTTT
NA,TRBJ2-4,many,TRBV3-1,CASSQGAGRKNIQYF,TGTGCCAGCAGCCAAGGGGCCGGGCGCAAAAACATTCAGTACTTC
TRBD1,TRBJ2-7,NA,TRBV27,CASSLGGQATSYEQYF,TGTGCCAGCAGTTTGGGGGGACAGGCCACCTCCTACGAGCAGTACTTC
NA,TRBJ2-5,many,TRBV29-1,CSVNSGETQYF,TGCAGCGTGAACAGTGGAGAGACCCAGTACTTC
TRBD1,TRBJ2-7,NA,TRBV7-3,CASSAGQGHEQYF,TGTGCCAGCAGCGCGGGACAGGGCCACGAGCAGTACTTC
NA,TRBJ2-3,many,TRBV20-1,CSARRGTSTDTQYF,TGCAGTGCTAGGCGGGGTACTAGCACAGATACGCAGTATTTT
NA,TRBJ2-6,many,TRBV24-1,CATSGGTGANVLTF,TGTGCCACCAGTGGTGGGACTGGGGCCAACGTCCTGACTTTC
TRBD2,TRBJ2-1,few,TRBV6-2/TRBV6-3,CAAGREDYNEQFF,TGTGCCGCTGGACGGGAGGACTACAATGAGCAGTTCTTC
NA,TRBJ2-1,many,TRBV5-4,CASSILGGPVHEQFF,TGTGCCAGCAGCATCCTCGGAGGACCGGTGCATGAGCAGTTCTTC
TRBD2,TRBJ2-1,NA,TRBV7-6,CASSRTSGPSYNEQFF,TGTGCCAGCAGCCGGACTAGCGGACCCTCCTACAATGAGCAGTTCTTC
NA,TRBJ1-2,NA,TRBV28,CASSLTTNYGYTF,TGTGCCAGCAGTTTAACCACTAACTATGGCTACACCTTC
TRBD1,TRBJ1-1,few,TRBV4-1,CASGKTGEGSTEVFF,TGCGCCAGCGGGAAAACAGGGGAAGGGAGCACTGAAGTTTTCTTT
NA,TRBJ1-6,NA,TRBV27,CASSWSKGGISPLHF,TGTGCCAGCAGTTGGTCCAAGGGGGGAATTTCACCCCTCCACTTT
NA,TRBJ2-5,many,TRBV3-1,CASSQAGGETQYF,TGTGCCAGCAGCCAAGCCGGAGGCGAGACCCAGTACTTC
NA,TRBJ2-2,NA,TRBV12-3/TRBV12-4,CASSLLGALGELFF,TGTGCCAGCAGTTTGCTAGGGGCCCTCGGGGAGCTGTTTTTT
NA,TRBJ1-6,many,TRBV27,CASSLGRGGGPNSPLHF,TGTGCCAGCAGCCTTGGGCGAGGGGGGGGCCCGAATTCACCCCTCCACTTT
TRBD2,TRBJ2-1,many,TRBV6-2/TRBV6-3,CASSPRTSRNEQFF,TGTGCCAGCAGCCCTCGGACTAGCAGAAATGAGCAGTTCTTC
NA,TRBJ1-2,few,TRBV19,CASRRDAGGYGYTF,TGTGCCAGTAGAAGGGACGCCGGTGGGTATGGCTACACCTTC
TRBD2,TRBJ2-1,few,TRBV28,CASSTSGLAGGRGYNEQFF,TGTGCCAGCAGTACCTCAGGACTAGCGGGAGGACGTGGATACAATGAGCAGTTCTTC
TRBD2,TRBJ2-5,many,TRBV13,CASSREREEGQETQYF,TGTGCCAGCAGCCGCGAGCGGGAGGAGGGCCAAGAGACCCAGTACTTC
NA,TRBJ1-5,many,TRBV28,CASSSFDSPYQPQHF,TGTGCCAGCAGTTCTTTCGACAGTCCTTATCAGCCCCAGCATTTT
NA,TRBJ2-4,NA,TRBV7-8,CASRPDHSTKNIQYF,TGTGCCAGCAGGCCGGACCACTCGACTAAAAACATTCAGTACTTC
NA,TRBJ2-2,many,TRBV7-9,CASSFPLQTGELFF,TGTGCCAGCAGCTTCCCTCTGCAGACCGGGGAGCTGTTTTTT
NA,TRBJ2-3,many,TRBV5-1,CASSFSTFSTDTQYF,TGCGCCAGCAGCTTTTCGACTTTTAGCACAGATACGCAGTATTTT
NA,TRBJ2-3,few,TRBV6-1,CASSTASGTLINTQYF,TGTGCCAGCAGCACAGCCTCCGGGACGTTGATCAATACGCAGTATTTT
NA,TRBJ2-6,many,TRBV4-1,CASSQASGANVLTF,TGCGCCAGCAGCCAAGCCTCTGGGGCCAACGTCCTGACTTTC
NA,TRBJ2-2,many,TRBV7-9,CASRASLGTGELFF,TGTGCCAGCAGAGCTAGCTTGGGCACCGGGGAGCTGTTTTTT
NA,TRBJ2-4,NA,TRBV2,CASSRATGKNIQYF,TGTGCCAGCTCCAGGGCAACCGGCAAAAACATTCAGTACTTC
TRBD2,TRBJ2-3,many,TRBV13,CASSLGQQREGQYF,TGTGCCAGCAGCTTAGGCCAGCAGCGGGAGGGGCAGTATTTT
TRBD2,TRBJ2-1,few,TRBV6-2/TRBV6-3,CASSYGGLAGGNNEQFF,TGTGCCAGCAGTTACGGCGGACTAGCGGGGGGGAACAATGAGCAGTTCTTC
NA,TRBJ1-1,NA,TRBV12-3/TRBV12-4,CASSFGSEAFF,TGTGCCAGCAGTTTCGGATCTGAAGCTTTCTTT
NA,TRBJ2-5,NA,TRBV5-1,CASSLSGGTQETQYF,TGCGCCAGCAGCTTGAGTGGGGGAACTCAAGAGACCCAGTACTTC
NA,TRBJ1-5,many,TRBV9,CASSESPGGNQPQHF,TGTGCCAGCAGCGAGAGTCCCGGAGGCAATCAGCCCCAGCATTTT
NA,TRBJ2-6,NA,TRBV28,CASSPMARAVGGANVLTF,TGTGCCAGCAGCCCAATGGCGCGAGCCGTTGGTGGGGCCAACGTCCTGACTTTC
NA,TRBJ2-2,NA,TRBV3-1,CASSQGHSSNTGELFF,TGTGCCAGCAGCCAAGGTCACAGTTCGAACACCGGGGAGCTGTTTTTT
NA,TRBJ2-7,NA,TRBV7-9,CASSPSGARAEQYF,TGTGCCAGCAGCCCGTCAGGGGCGAGGGCCGAGCAGTACTTC